This T cell receptor (beta chain) is from a study of cytomegalovirus exposure and HLA in healthy donors. Healthy bone marrow donors formed the donor group. Germline loops: CDR1 LGHNA, CDR2 YNFKEQ. The CDR3 spans 16 residues. V was clipped by 1 base and J by 3 bases; unmatched bases: 6. The primer mix had 60 Vbeta and 13 Jbeta primers. This table comes from immunoSEQ multiplex PCR, and its TCRdb copy is limited to in-frame clones, with some not included. The sample is made up of approximately 82,000 clones, and the top ten hold around 1.6% of it. Sequences were obtained from PBMCs. This clonotype was sampled from a woman between 55 and 75 years old in good health and CMV-seronegative. This rearrangement joins TRBV4-2 to TRBJ1-1; 9 bases are shared with TRBD1. The CDR3 nucleotides are TGTGCCAGCAGCCAAGTTGGACAGGGGAGGGACACTGAAGCTTTCTTT. It yields the protein CASSQVGQGRDTEAFF.